The present TCR beta chain was sequenced within a study of cytomegalovirus exposure and HLA in healthy donors. Broader study findings: The study recorded over 150 TCR beta chains that were cytomegalovirus-associated. TCR beta sequences reportedly predicted most subjects' HLA-A and HLA-B alleles accurately.

PCR amplification relied on 60 Vbeta primers (plus 13 Jbeta primers). Here immunoSEQ multiplex PCR was the method, and the copy in TCRdb shows in-frame clones only, minus some. Seen here are 100,000 to 150,000 clones, 70% to 85% observed once, and the top ten hold about 2.7%. This clone was picked up a small number of times. Its cognate antigen is unknown. The source is a woman aged 60-75 years in good health and CMV-seropositive. The material sequenced was PBMCs.

The CDR3 nucleotides read TGTGCCAGCAGTCGCGGGGGGTCCGGTGAGCAGTTCTTC. Protein sequence: CASSRGGSGEQFF. The chain recombines TRBV11-3 with TRBJ2-1, with 8 positions matching TRBD2. V gave up 6 bases and J gave up 9 bases; unmatched junction bases: 7. Per the germline V gene, CDR1 is SGHNT and CDR2 is YENEEA. There are 13 residues in the CDR3.